This T cell receptor (beta chain) was captured in a study of shared clonotypes between healthy human individuals. After removal of 4 bases from V and 0 bases from J, the junction contained 3 bases not matched to a gene. The CDR3 has 14 amino acids. From germline, CDR1 is KGHSH and CDR2 LQKENI. Sequenced by immunoSEQ multiplex PCR; TCRdb stores in-frame clones only, minus some. The table has approximately 2.5 million clones, 93% seen once; the top ten hold approximately 0.35%. This clonotype originated in a man aged 18 to 29 in good health. Some clones in this sample may be carry-over from other donors' samples. The V call is TRBV18, the J call TRBJ2-7; TRBD1 aligns across 7 bases. What was sequenced was naive CD4+ T cells from PBMCs. Subset here: CD45RA+ positively selected. The CDR3 bases are TGTGCCAGCTCACTTCGGGACAGCTCCTACGAGCAGTACTTC. Translated, it gives CASSLRDSSYEQYF.